This T cell receptor beta chain was identified in a study of blood T cell repertoires in COVID-19. Germline CDR1 SEHNR, CDR2 FQNEAQ (reference sequence). The CDR3 loop spans 16 amino acids. V was clipped by 5 bases and J by 2 bases; unmatched bases: 6. Only in-frame clones appear in the TCRdb table, and some are missing; sequencing was by immunoSEQ multiplex PCR. The sample lists a few hundred thousand clones; roughly 85% were seen once. The chain links TRBV7-9 to TRBJ2-3; 11 bases fit TRBD2. This sequence was found in a woman in her 30s who had recovered from COVID-19. The sample taken for sequencing was PBMCs or T cells enriched from blood (not recorded which). In nucleotides, the CDR3 is TGTGCCAGCAGCCGGGGACTAGCGGCCCCCACAGATACGCAGTATTTT. It codes for CASSRGLAAPTDTQYF.